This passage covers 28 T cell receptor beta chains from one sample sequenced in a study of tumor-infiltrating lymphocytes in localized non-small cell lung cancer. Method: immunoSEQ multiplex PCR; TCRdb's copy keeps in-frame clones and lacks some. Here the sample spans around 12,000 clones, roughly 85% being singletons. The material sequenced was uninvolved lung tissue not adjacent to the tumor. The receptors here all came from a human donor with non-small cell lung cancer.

The CDR3 nucleotides are TGTGCCAGCAGCGAGACAGGGGGCCCACAAGAGACCCAGTACTTC. This codes for CASSETGGPQETQYF. The chain combines TRBV7-9 with TRBJ2-5; 10 bases map to TRBD1. Germline V gene data show CDR1 as SEHNR and CDR2 as FQNEAQ (reference sequence). Losses at the gene ends were 5 bases for V and 2 bases for J; bases not matched to a gene: 5. CDR3 length: 15 residues.

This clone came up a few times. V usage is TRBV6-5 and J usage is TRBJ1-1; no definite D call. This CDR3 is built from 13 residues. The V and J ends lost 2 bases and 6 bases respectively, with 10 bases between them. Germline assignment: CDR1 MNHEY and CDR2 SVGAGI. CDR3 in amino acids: CASSYREGAEAFF. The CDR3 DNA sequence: TGTGCCAGCAGTTACCGGGAGGGCGCTGAAGCTTTCTTT.

Here the CDR3 DNA reads TGTGCCAGCAGCGTAGACTGGGGTGGCAACACCGGGGAGCTGTTTTTT. It encodes CASSVDWGGNTGELFF. The chain recombines TRBV9 with TRBJ2-2; D unresolved. V shed 0 bases and J shed 2 bases, with 11 bases lying between them. The CDR3 length is 16 residues. Per the germline V gene, CDR1 is SGDLS and CDR2 is YYNGEE.

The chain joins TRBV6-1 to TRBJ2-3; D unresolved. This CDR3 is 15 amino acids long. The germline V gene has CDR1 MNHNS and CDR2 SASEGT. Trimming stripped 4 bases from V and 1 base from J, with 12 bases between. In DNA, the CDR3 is TGTGCCAGCAGTGGATCGACACTTGGCACAGATACGCAGTATTTT. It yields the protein CASSGSTLGTDTQYF.

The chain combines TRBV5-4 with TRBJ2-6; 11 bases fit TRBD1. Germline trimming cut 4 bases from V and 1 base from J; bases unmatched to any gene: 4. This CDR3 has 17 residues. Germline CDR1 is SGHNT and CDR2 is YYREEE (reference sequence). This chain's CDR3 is CASSVGDRGSGANVLTF. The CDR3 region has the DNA TGTGCCAGCAGCGTTGGGGACAGGGGGTCTGGGGCCAACGTCCTGACTTTC.

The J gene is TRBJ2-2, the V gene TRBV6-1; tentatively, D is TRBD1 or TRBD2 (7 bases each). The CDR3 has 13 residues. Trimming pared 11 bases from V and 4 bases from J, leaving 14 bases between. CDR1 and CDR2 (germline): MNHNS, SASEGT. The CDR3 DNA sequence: TGTGCCCAGGGGGAGGGGATCACCGGGGAGCTGTTTTTT. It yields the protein CAQGEGITGELFF.

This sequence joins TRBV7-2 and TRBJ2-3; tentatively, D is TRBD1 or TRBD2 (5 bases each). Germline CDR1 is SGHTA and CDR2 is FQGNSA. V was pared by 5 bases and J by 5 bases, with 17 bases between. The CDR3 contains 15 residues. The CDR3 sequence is CASSHSGTLGDTQYF. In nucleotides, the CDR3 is TGTGCCAGCAGCCATTCCGGGACCCTCGGAGATACGCAGTATTTT.

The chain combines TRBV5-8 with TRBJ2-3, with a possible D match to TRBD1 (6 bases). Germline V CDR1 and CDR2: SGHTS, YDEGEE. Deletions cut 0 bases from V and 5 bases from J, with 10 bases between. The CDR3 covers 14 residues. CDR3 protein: CASSLGQVQDTQYF. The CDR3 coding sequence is TGTGCCAGCAGCTTGGGACAGGTCCAAGATACGCAGTATTTT.

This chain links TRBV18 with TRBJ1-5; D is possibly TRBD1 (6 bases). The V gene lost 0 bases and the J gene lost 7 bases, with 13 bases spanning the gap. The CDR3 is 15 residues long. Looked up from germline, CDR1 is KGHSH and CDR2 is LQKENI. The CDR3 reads CASSPPNRATQPQHF. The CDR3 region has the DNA TGTGCCAGCTCACCACCCAACAGGGCTACGCAGCCCCAGCATTTT.

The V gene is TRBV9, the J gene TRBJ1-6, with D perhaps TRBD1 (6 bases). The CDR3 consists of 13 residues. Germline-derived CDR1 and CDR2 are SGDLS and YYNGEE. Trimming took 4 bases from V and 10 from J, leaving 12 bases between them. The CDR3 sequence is CASSISGESPLHF. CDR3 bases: TGTGCCAGCAGCATTTCAGGGGAATCACCCCTCCACTTT. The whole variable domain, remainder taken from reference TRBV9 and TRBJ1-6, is DSGVTQTPKHLITATGQRVTLRCSPRSGDLSVYWYQQSLDQGLQFLIQYYNGEERAKGNILERFSAQQFPDLHSELNLSSLELGDSALYFCASSISGESPLHFGNGTRLTVT.

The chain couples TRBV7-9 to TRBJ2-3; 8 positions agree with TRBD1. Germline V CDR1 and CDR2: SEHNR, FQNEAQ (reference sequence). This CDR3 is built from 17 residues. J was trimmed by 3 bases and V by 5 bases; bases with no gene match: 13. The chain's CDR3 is CASSRTGGPSRTDTQYF. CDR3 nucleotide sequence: TGTGCCAGCAGCCGAACAGGGGGGCCCTCAAGGACAGATACGCAGTATTTT.

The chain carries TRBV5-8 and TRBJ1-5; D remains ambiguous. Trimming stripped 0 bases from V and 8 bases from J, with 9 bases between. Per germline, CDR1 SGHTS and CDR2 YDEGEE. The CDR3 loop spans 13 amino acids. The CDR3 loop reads CASSLDRREPQHF. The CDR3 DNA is TGTGCCAGCAGCTTGGACCGGAGAGAGCCCCAGCATTTT.

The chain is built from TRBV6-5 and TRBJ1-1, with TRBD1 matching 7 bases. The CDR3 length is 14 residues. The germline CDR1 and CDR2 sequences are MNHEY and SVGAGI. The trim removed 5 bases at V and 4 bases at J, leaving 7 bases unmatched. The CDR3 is CASSEPTGFTEAFF. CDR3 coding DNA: TGTGCCAGCAGTGAACCGACAGGGTTCACTGAAGCTTTCTTT.

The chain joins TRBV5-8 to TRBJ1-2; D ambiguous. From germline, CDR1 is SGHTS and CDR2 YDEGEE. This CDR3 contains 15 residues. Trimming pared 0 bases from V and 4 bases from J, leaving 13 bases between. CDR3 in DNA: TGTGCCAGCAGCTTGGACGGGAAGTGGGGCTATGGCTACACCTTC. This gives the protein CASSLDGKWGYGYTF.

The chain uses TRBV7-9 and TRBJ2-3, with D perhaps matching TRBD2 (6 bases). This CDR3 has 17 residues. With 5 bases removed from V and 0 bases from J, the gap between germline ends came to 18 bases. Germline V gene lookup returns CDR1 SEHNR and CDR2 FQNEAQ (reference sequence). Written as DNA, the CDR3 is TGTGCCAGCAGCCCCCCGGCGGCGGGGACTAGCACAGATACGCAGTATTTT. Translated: CASSPPAAGTSTDTQYF.

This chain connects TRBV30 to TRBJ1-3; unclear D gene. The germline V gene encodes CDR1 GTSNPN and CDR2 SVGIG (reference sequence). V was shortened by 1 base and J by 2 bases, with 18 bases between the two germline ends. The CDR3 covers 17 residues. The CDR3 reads CAWSEGLGRDAGNTIYF. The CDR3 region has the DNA TGTGCCTGGAGTGAGGGCCTGGGGAGGGATGCTGGAAACACCATATATTTT. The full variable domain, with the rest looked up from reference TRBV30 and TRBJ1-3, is SQTIHQWPATLVQPVGSPLSLECTVEGTSNPNLYWYRQAAGRGLQLLFYSVGIGQISSEVPQNLSASRPQDRQFILSSKKLLLSDSGFYLCAWSEGLGRDAGNTIYFGEGSWLTVV.

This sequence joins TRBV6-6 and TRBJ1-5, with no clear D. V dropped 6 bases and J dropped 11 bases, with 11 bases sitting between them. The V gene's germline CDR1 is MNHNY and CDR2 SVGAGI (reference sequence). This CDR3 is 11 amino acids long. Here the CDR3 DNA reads TGTGCCAGCAGCCTAACGGAGACCCAGCATTTT. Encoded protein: CASSLTETQHF.

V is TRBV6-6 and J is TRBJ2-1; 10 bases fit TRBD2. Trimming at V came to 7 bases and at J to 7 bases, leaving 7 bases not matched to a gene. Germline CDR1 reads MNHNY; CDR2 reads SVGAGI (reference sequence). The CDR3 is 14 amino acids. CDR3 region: CASKLAGGGNEQFF. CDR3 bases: TGTGCCAGCAAGTTAGCGGGGGGTGGGAATGAGCAGTTCTTC.

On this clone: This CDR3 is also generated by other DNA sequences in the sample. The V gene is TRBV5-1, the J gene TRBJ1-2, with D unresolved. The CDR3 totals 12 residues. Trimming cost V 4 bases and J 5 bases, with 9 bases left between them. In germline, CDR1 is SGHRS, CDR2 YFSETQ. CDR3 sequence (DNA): TGCGCCAGCAGCCTAGACGGGTATGGCTACACCTTC. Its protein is CASSLDGYGYTF. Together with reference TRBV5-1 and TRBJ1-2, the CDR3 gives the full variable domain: KAGVTQTPRYLIKTRGQQVTLSCSPISGHRSVSWYQQTPGQGLQFLFEYFSETQRNKGNFPGRFSGRQFSNSRSEMNVSTLELGDSALYLCASSLDGYGYTFGSGTRLTVV.

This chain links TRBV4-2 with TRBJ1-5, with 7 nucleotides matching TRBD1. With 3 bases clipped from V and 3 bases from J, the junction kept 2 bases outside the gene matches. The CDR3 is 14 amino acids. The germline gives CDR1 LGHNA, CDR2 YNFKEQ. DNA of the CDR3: TGTGCCAGCAGCCATCAGGGGGACAATCAGCCCCAGCATTTT. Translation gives CASSHQGDNQPQHF.

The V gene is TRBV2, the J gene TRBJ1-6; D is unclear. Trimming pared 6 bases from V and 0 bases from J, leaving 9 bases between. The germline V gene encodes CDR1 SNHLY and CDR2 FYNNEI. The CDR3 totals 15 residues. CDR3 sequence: CASRVVSSYNSPLHF. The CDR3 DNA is TGTGCCAGCAGGGTGGTGAGCTCCTATAATTCACCCCTCCACTTT.

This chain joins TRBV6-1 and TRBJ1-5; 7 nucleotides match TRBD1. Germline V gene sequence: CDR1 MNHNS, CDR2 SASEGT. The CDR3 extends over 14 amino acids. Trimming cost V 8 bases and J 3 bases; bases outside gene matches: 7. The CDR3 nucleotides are TGTGCCAGCTTAGGGGGCACGCACAATCAGCCCCAGCATTTT. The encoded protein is CASLGGTHNQPQHF.

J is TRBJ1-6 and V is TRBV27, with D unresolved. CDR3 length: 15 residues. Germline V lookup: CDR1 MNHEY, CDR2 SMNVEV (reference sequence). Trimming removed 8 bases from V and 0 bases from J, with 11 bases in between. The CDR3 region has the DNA TGTGCCAGCCGGGAGACGAGCTCCTATAATTCACCCCTCCACTTT. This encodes CASRETSSYNSPLHF.

CDR3 nucleotides: TGTGCCAGCAGCTCCGGACTGGGCTGGGCAGATACGCAGTATTTT. Translated, it gives CASSSGLGWADTQYF. V gene TRBV7-2 combines with J gene TRBJ2-3; possibly TRBD2 for D (5 bases). CDR3 size: 15 residues. Trimming shortened V by 4 bases and J by 4 bases, and 15 bases separated the two germline ends. Germline V gene sequence: CDR1 SGHTA, CDR2 FQGNSA.

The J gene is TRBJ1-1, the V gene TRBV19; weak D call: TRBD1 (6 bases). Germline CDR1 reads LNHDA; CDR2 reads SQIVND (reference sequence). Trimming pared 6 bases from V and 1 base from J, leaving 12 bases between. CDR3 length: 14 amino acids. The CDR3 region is CASSLGTSNTEAFF. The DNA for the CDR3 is TGTGCCAGTAGCCTGGGGACATCGAACACTGAAGCTTTCTTT.

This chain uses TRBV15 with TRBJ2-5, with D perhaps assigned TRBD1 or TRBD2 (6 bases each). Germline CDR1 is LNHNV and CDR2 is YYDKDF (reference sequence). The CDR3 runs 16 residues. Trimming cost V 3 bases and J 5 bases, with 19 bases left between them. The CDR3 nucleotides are TGTGCCACCAGCAGGGTCGGAGGGGGTTCCGCGGAGACCCAGTACTTC. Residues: CATSRVGGGSAETQYF.

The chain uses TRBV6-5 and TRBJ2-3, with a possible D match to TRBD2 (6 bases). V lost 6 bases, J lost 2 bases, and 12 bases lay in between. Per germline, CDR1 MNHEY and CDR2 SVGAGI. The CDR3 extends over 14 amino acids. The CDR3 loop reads CASRRDGYTDTQYF. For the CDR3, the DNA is TGTGCCAGCAGGCGGGACGGCTACACAGATACGCAGTATTTT.

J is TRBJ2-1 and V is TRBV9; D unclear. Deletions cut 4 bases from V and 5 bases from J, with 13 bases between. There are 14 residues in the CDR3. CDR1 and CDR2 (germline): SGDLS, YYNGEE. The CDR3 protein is CASSLPDFDNEQFF. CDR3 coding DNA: TGTGCCAGCAGCCTGCCCGACTTTGACAATGAGCAGTTCTTC. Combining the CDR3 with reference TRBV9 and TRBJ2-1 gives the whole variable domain DSGVTQTPKHLITATGQRVTLRCSPRSGDLSVYWYQQSLDQGLQFLIQYYNGEERAKGNILERFSAQQFPDLHSELNLSSLELGDSALYFCASSLPDFDNEQFFGPGTRLTVL.